This TCR beta chain appears in the sequencing data of a study of T cells after yellow fever vaccination. Study findings and constraints: Abundant clonotypes (contaminants from the bulk population) could be present in FACS-sorted repertoires.

TCR cDNA was made by 5'RACE template switching, adding a universal primer site and UMIs. MiXCR, applied by TCRdb to the 5' RACE reads, yields one record per CDR3 protein. The data show 150,000 to 200,000 distinct CDR3 sequences, around 8.5% seen once. Comments on this clonotype: Its antigen is still unknown.

Germline V lookup: CDR1 DFQATT, CDR2 SNEGSKA (reference sequence). With 6 bases clipped from V and 4 bases from J, the junction kept 6 bases outside the gene matches. The CDR3 covers 14 residues. Sequenced here: CD8+ T cells sorted from PBMCs, sampled 45 days after the yellow fever booster vaccination. This chain links TRBV20-1 with TRBJ1-6; 7 bases match TRBD1. This receptor was taken from a man in his late teens or twenties who received the YFV17D yellow fever vaccine. The CDR3 reads CSAGQITYNSPLHF. CDR3 bases: TGCAGTGCGGGACAGATAACTTATAATTCACCCCTCCACTTT.